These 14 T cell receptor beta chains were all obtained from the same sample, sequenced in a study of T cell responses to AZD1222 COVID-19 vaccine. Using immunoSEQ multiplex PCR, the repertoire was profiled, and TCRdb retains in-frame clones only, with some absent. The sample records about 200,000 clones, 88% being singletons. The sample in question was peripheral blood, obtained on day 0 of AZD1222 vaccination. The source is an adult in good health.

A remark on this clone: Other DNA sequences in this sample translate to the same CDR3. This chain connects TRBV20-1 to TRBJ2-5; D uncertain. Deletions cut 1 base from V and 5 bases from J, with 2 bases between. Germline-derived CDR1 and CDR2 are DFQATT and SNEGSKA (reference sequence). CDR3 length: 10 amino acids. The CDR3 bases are TGCAGTGCTAGAGTCGAGACCCAGTACTTC. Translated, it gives CSARVETQYF.

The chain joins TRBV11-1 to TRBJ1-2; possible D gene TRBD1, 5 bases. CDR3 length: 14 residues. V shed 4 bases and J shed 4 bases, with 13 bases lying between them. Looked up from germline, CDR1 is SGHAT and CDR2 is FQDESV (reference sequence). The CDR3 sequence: CASSSQGVSYGYTF. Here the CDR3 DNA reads TGTGCCAGCAGCTCCCAGGGAGTCAGCTATGGCTACACCTTC.

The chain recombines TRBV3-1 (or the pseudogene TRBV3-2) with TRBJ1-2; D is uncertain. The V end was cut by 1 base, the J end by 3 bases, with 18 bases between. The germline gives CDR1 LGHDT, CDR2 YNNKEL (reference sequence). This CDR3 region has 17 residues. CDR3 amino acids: CASSQVLRLDRYYGYTF. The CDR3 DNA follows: TGTGCCAGCAGCCAAGTTCTGAGGCTCGATAGGTACTATGGCTACACCTTC.

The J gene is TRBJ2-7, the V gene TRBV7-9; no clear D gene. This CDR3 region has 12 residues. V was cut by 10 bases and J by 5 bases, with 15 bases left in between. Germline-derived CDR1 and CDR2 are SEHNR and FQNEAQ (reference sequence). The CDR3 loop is CATITPSNEQYF. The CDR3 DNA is TGTGCCACCATTACGCCCAGCAACGAGCAGTACTTC.

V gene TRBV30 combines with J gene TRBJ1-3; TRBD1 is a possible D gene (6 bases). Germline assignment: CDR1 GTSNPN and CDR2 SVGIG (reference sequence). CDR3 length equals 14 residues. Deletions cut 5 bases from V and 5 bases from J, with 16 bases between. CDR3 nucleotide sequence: TGTGCCTGGTCCCTACAGGGCCGAAGAAACACCATATATTTT. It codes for CAWSLQGRRNTIYF.

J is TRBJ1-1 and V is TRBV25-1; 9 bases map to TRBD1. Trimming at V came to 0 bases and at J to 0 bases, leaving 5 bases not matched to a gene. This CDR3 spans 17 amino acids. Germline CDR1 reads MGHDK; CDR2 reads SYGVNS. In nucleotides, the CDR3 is TGTGCCAGCAGTGAATATAGGGACAGGGAGATGAACACTGAAGCTTTCTTT. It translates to CASSEYRDREMNTEAFF.

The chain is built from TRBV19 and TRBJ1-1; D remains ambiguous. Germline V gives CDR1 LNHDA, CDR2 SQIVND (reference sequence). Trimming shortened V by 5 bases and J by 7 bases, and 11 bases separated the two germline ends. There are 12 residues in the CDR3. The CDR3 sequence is CASSLAGVEAFF. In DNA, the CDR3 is TGTGCCAGTAGTCTGGCCGGGGTTGAAGCTTTCTTT.

The CDR3 DNA follows: TGTGCCAGCAGTCGGACAGGGGGCGTTTACGAGCAGTACTTC. Translated, it gives CASSRTGGVYEQYF. V and J are TRBV28 and TRBJ2-7; 11 nucleotides agree with TRBD1. Germline V gene sequence: CDR1 MDHEN, CDR2 SYDVKM. V was pared by 5 bases and J by 4 bases, with 4 bases of the junction left unmatched. The CDR3 runs 14 residues. The variable domain in full, with the rest retrieved from reference TRBV28 and TRBJ2-7, is DVKVTQSSRYLVKRTGEKVFLECVQDMDHENMFWYRQDPGLGLRLIYFSYDVKMKEKGDIPEGYSVSREKKERFSLILESASTNQTSMYLCASSRTGGVYEQYFGPGTRLTVT.

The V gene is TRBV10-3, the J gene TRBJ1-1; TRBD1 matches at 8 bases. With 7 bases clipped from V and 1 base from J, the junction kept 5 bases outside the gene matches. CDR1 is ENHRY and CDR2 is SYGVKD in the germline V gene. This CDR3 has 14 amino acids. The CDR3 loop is CAIKAGTGNTEAFF. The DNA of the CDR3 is TGTGCCATCAAAGCCGGGACAGGGAACACTGAAGCTTTCTTT.

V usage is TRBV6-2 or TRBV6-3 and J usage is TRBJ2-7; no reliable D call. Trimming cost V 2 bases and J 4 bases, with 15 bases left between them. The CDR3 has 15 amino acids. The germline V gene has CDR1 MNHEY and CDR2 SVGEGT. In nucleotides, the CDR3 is TGTGCCAGCAGTTACCTCGCCCTAGTGGGGTACGAGCAGTACTTC. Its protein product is CASSYLALVGYEQYF.

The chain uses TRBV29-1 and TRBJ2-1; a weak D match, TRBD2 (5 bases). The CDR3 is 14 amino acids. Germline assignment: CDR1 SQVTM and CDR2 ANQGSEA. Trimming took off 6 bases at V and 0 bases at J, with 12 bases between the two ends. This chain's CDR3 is CSVGQGSSYNEQFF. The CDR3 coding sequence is TGCAGCGTCGGGCAAGGGAGCTCCTACAATGAGCAGTTCTTC.

CDR3 bases: TGCAGCGTAACCACAGGGGGCGCGGGCAATCAGCCCCAGCATTTT. Translating gives CSVTTGGAGNQPQHF. This chain joins TRBV29-1 and TRBJ1-5, with TRBD1 identical over 9 bases. The V gene end was trimmed by 6 bases and the J gene end by 2 bases; junction bases not matched to a gene: 8. The germline CDR1 and CDR2 sequences are SQVTM and ANQGSEA. The CDR3 length is 15 residues.

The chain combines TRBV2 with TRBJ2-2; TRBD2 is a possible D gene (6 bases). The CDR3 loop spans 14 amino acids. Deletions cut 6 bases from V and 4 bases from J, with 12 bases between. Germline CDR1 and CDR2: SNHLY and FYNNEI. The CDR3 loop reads CASRTGDGTGELFF. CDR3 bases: TGTGCCAGCAGGACGGGGGATGGCACCGGGGAGCTGTTTTTT.

The DNA of the CDR3 is TGCGCCAGCAGCCAAGATGGGTCTAGCGGGGGTTATGATGAGCAGTTCTTC. This encodes CASSQDGSSGGYDEQFF. This chain connects TRBV4-3 to TRBJ2-1; 10 bases are a match to TRBD2. This CDR3 has 17 amino acids. Germline V gene data show CDR1 as LGHNA and CDR2 as YSLEER. V was clipped by 0 bases and J by 8 bases; unmatched bases: 10.